Each of the 20 T cell receptor beta chains below was sequenced from the same sample in a study of response to subunit inactivated influenza vaccine. Each CDR3 protein gets one entry after TCRdb re-called the RT-PCR reads with MiXCR. Here the sample spans under 200,000 distinct CDR3 sequences, about 12% being singletons. These sequences were also reported in another study, on T cells expressing NK-cell markers. In that study: The authors generated TCR beta cDNA through 5'RACE template switching with UMIs.

The specimen was CD8+ T cells sorted from PBMCs, collected about 12 days after vaccination. These receptors were taken from a man aged 50-60 years who received an inactivated influenza vaccine.

A remark on this clonotype: A read error may be the cause here, since a much bigger clone is one base away. The CDR3 sequence: CASRHGGNEQFF. CDR3 nucleotide sequence: TGTGCCAGTAGACACGGGGGGAATGAGCAGTTCTTC. The chain recombines TRBV19 with TRBJ2-1, with 7 bases lining up with TRBD2. The J segment lost 7 bases and the V segment lost 6 bases, leaving 3 bases of the junction unmatched. The CDR3 loop spans 12 amino acids. The V gene's germline CDR1 is LNHDA and CDR2 SQIVND (reference sequence).

The rearrangement joins TRBV30 to TRBJ2-2; D not certain. The V end lost 3 bases, the J end lost 5 bases, and 4 bases lay between the germline ends. The CDR3 consists of 11 residues. Per germline, CDR1 GTSNPN and CDR2 SVGIG (reference sequence). The CDR3, as DNA: TGTGCCTGGAGGTCTACCGGGGAGCTGTTTTTT. Translation gives CAWRSTGELFF.

V is TRBV5-1 and J is TRBJ2-7, with TRBD1 identical over 7 bases. Germline V lookup: CDR1 SGHRS, CDR2 YFSETQ. With V trimmed by 0 bases and J by 3 bases, 6 bases remained unmatched. The CDR3 runs to 15 residues. CDR3 sequence (DNA): TGCGCCAGCAGCTTGGCGACAGGGCTTAACTACGAGCAGTACTTC. Translated, it gives CASSLATGLNYEQYF.

This chain connects TRBV14 to TRBJ1-1, with 11 bases identical to TRBD1. This CDR3 has 17 residues. Trimming took 0 bases from V and 4 from J; bases not matched to a gene: 7. CDR1 is SGHDN, CDR2 FVKESK, per germline. DNA for the CDR3: TGTGCCAGCAGCCAAGAATTGGGACAGGGGGTAGTCACTGAAGCTTTCTTT. Translated, it gives CASSQELGQGVVTEAFF.

The CDR3 nucleotides are TGTGCCAGCGGTCTTCCTCCTAGCGGGGGACAAGAGACCCAGTACTTC. Translating gives CASGLPPSGGQETQYF. The V call is TRBV28, the J call TRBJ2-5; 10 positions agree with TRBD2. This CDR3 has 16 amino acids. The V gene's germline CDR1 is MDHEN and CDR2 SYDVKM. With 8 bases clipped from V and 2 bases from J, the junction kept 11 bases outside the gene matches.

V gene TRBV20-1 combines with J gene TRBJ2-7; a possible D gene is TRBD2 (6 bases). Trimming took off 3 bases at V and 0 bases at J, with 15 bases between the two ends. This CDR3 is 15 amino acids long. Germline CDR1 is DFQATT and CDR2 is SNEGSKA (reference sequence). The CDR3 protein is CSASSLQRVSYEQYF. The CDR3 bases are TGCAGTGCTAGTAGTCTCCAGCGGGTCTCCTACGAGCAGTACTTC.

The chain couples TRBV12-3 or TRBV12-4 to TRBJ2-3; 10 bases map to TRBD1. V shed 1 base and J 2 bases; nucleotides not matched to a gene: 6. This CDR3 comprises 17 residues. CDR3 sequence: CASSLVGTGVFTDTQYF. Written as DNA, the CDR3 is TGTGCCAGCAGTTTAGTAGGGACAGGGGTTTTCACAGATACGCAGTATTTT.

The V and J genes are TRBV20-1 and TRBJ1-5; a weak D match, TRBD1 (5 bases). Germline V gene sequence: CDR1 DFQATT, CDR2 SNEGSKA (reference sequence). The CDR3 length is 16 residues. V lost 0 bases and J lost 0, with 12 bases in between. CDR3 DNA sequence: TGCAGTGCTAGAGACAGGACACTGTATAGCAATCAGCCCCAGCATTTT. This encodes CSARDRTLYSNQPQHF.

In this sample, this clonotype turned up many times. V gene TRBV12-3 or TRBV12-4 combines with J gene TRBJ1-1, with D tentatively TRBD1 (6 bases). V lost 3 bases and J lost 5, with 10 bases in between. This CDR3 comprises 13 residues. The CDR3 region is CASSFGGATEAFF. In DNA form, the CDR3 reads TGTGCCAGCAGTTTTGGGGGGGCTACTGAAGCTTTCTTT.

The count of this clonotype is one. This chain joins TRBV5-4 and TRBJ2-2, with D possibly matching TRBD1 (6 bases). Trimming pared 8 bases from V and 1 base from J, leaving 24 bases between. This CDR3 has 18 amino acids. Per germline, CDR1 SGHNT and CDR2 YYREEE (reference sequence). The CDR3 loop is CARSPRLGANKNTGELFF. Here the CDR3 DNA reads TGTGCCAGGAGCCCTCGGCTGGGGGCCAACAAGAACACCGGGGAGCTGTTTTTT. Together with reference TRBV5-4 and TRBJ2-2, the CDR3 gives the full variable domain: ETGVTQSPTHLIKTRGQQVTLRCSSQSGHNTVSWYQQALGQGPQFIFQYYREEENGRGNFPPRFSGLQFPNYSSELNVNALELDDSALYLCARSPRLGANKNTGELFFGEGSRLTVL.

The chain links TRBV7-2 to TRBJ1-5, with D possibly TRBD1 on 5 matching bases. The CDR3 contains 13 residues. Trimming stripped 5 bases from V and 7 bases from J, with 12 bases between. In germline, CDR1 is SGHTA, CDR2 FQGNSA. CDR3 amino acids: CASSPQWDQPQHF. CDR3 sequence (DNA): TGTGCCAGCAGCCCACAATGGGACCAGCCCCAGCATTTT.

This clonotype came up a few times. The J gene is TRBJ2-2, the V gene TRBV7-9; D possibly matches TRBD1 or TRBD2 (5 bases each). The CDR3 totals 13 residues. V lost 7 bases, J lost 4 bases, and 10 bases lay in between. Germline CDR1 reads SEHNR; CDR2 reads FQNEAQ (reference sequence). CDR3 sequence: CASTGPSTGELFF. CDR3 DNA: TGTGCCAGCACGGGACCTTCCACCGGGGAGCTGTTTTTT.

The chain employs TRBV4-2 and TRBJ2-7; a possible D gene is TRBD2 (6 bases). V dropped 4 bases and J dropped 5 bases, with 24 bases sitting between them. Germline V CDR1 and CDR2: LGHNA, YNFKEQ. This CDR3 has 17 residues. The CDR3: CASSPWGSGAIGDEQYF. CDR3 DNA sequence: TGTGCCAGCAGCCCTTGGGGTAGCGGCGCAATTGGGGACGAGCAGTACTTC.

This clonotype was observed a handful of times. The CDR3 nucleotides read TGCGCCAGCAGCCAAGATTTCGGGACAGCCAACTTCTATGGCTACACCTTC. Its translation is CASSQDFGTANFYGYTF. The rearrangement links TRBV4-3 to TRBJ1-2; 7 positions match TRBD1. The CDR3 length is 17 residues. V lost 0 bases and J lost 4; bases outside the gene matches: 11. The germline V gene has CDR1 LGHNA and CDR2 YSLEER.

This chain connects TRBV20-1 to TRBJ1-2; weak D call: TRBD1 (5 bases). The germline CDR1 and CDR2 sequences are DFQATT and SNEGSKA (reference sequence). Trimming took 5 bases from V and 2 from J, leaving 21 bases between them. This CDR3 spans 16 amino acids. As DNA, the CDR3 is TGCAGTGCTGAAGAGCCCTCTCCCCGGGACAACTATGGCTACACCTTC. Encoded protein: CSAEEPSPRDNYGYTF.

This clonotype occurred a few times. CDR3: CASSYSKEWGSPLHF. CDR3 sequence (DNA): TGTGCCAGCAGTTACTCGAAGGAATGGGGGTCACCCCTCCACTTT. The chain combines TRBV6-5 with TRBJ1-6; D is possibly TRBD1 (5 bases). Trimming took off 0 bases at V and 10 bases at J, with 13 bases between the two ends. CDR3 length: 15 residues. The germline CDR1 and CDR2 sequences are MNHEY and SVGAGI.

The V gene is TRBV10-3, the J gene TRBJ2-7; 11 bases are a match to TRBD2. The CDR3 is 14 residues long. The germline CDR1 and CDR2 sequences are ENHRY and SYGVKD. V lost 4 bases, J lost 4 bases, and 3 bases stayed unmatched. In nucleotides, the CDR3 is TGTGCCATCAGTGGGACTAGCGGGCATTACGAGCAGTACTTC. As protein: CAISGTSGHYEQYF.

This clonotype has only a few counts. The rearrangement links TRBV12-3 or TRBV12-4 to TRBJ1-3; possible D gene TRBD1, 6 bases. Trimming pared 5 bases from V and 4 bases from J, leaving 18 bases between. This CDR3 contains 16 residues. The CDR3 spells CASSAGTTGSGNTIYF. The CDR3 nucleotides read TGTGCCAGCAGTGCCGGGACAACAGGCAGCGGAAACACCATATATTTT.

This clonotype was seen only a few times. The V call is TRBV28, the J call TRBJ2-2, with D perhaps matching TRBD1 (6 bases). Germline V CDR1 and CDR2: MDHEN, SYDVKM. The CDR3 has 15 residues. The germline V and J ends were trimmed by 2 bases and 4 bases, with 11 bases remaining between them. The CDR3 DNA follows: TGTGCCAGCAGTTTAGGAGGACAGCCCACCGGGGAGCTGTTTTTT. It translates to CASSLGGQPTGELFF.

The rearrangement uses TRBV12-3 or TRBV12-4 and TRBJ1-2; the D is unclear. Trimming shortened V by 7 bases and J by 1 base, and 10 bases separated the two germline ends. The CDR3 has 13 residues. The CDR3 reads CASMISLNYGYTF. The CDR3 DNA sequence: TGTGCCAGCATGATCTCCCTTAACTATGGCTACACCTTC.